Below are 6 T cell receptor beta chains sequenced from a single sample in a study of T cells in Graves' hyperthyroidism and ophthalmopathy. Amplification of TCR beta CDR3 regions was performed using RNA transcripts as template. HTBI primers drove first-round RT-PCR of the TCR CDR3. TCRdb re-called the multiplex PCR reads through MiXCR, storing one row per CDR3 protein. Here the sample spans 140,000 or so distinct CDR3 sequences, roughly a fifth being singletons. The sequencing input was blood. These receptor sequences come from a woman in her fifties or sixties with Graves' hyperthyroidism that later progressed to Graves' ophthalmopathy.

This rearrangement joins TRBV6-5 to TRBJ1-1; D ambiguous. This CDR3 has 13 residues. Trimming removed 2 bases at V and 6 bases at J, with 10 bases between. The germline V gene encodes CDR1 MNHEY and CDR2 SVGAGI. This chain's CDR3 is CASSYGWNSEAFF. DNA of the CDR3: TGTGCCAGCAGTTACGGGTGGAATTCTGAAGCTTTCTTT.

This clonotype has only a few counts. For the CDR3, the DNA is TGTGCCACCAGTGGGACAGGGAATTTTCAGCCCCAGCATTTT. Its protein is CATSGTGNFQPQHF. The V and J genes are TRBV24-1 and TRBJ1-5; 8 bases agree with TRBD1. This CDR3 is built from 14 residues. The V gene end was trimmed by 5 bases and the J gene end by 6 bases; junction bases not matched to a gene: 5. Germline assignment: CDR1 KGHDR and CDR2 SFDVKD.

This clonotype was picked up many times. V gene TRBV5-1 combines with J gene TRBJ2-4; 7 nucleotides line up with TRBD2. There are 14 residues in the CDR3. Germline CDR1 reads SGHRS; CDR2 reads YFSETQ. J gave up 6 bases and V 5 bases, and 8 bases lay outside the gene matches. CDR3 sequence (DNA): TGCGCCAGCAGTTCTGAGCGGGGCTTAAACATTCAGTACTTC. Translation gives CASSSERGLNIQYF.

The chain recombines TRBV7-2 with TRBJ1-1, with D maybe TRBD1 (5 bases). The V end lost 1 base, the J end lost 10 bases, and 16 bases lay between the germline ends. The CDR3 runs to 14 residues. Germline V lookup: CDR1 SGHTA, CDR2 FQGNSA. This chain's CDR3 is CASSLEPGRRRAFF. CDR3 in DNA: TGTGCCAGCAGCTTAGAACCAGGGCGACGTAGAGCTTTCTTT.

The chain recombines TRBV2 with TRBJ1-5; tentatively, D is TRBD1 (6 bases). The CDR3 is 14 amino acids. Germline V gene sequence: CDR1 SNHLY, CDR2 FYNNEI. Trimming left V 7 bases short and J 3 bases short, with 13 bases between. The CDR3 reads CASNGQGNNQPQHF. As DNA, the CDR3 is TGTGCCAGCAACGGCCAGGGGAACAATCAGCCCCAGCATTTT.

In this sample, this clonotype turned up many times. The genes are TRBV6-2 or TRBV6-3 and TRBJ2-7, with 10 bases identical to TRBD1. The CDR3 sequence is 13 residues long. The J segment lost 3 bases and the V segment lost 6 bases, leaving 2 bases of the junction unmatched. Germline V CDR1 and CDR2: MNHEY, SVGEGT. CDR3 coding DNA: TGTGCCAGCAGAAGGACAGGGGGCTACGAGCAGTACTTC. It translates to CASRRTGGYEQYF.